This TCR beta chain came from a study of metastatic and nonmetastatic thyroid tumors. About the research overall: From malignant and benign thyroid patients, repertoires in blood and in tumor or nodule tissue were compared.

This clone was observed at least ten times. Other nucleotide sequences in the sample specify the same CDR3. CDR3 length: 11 residues. In germline, CDR1 is SGHDT, CDR2 YYEEEE. Trimming removed 3 bases from V and 6 bases from J; junction bases left unmatched: 0. Each patient went into thyroid surgery without having received any treatment. TCRdb reassembled clones from the PCR reads with MiXCR. The sample holds 50,000 to 65,000 clones, about 4% seen once. The V call is TRBV5-6, the J call TRBJ2-7, with 7 nucleotides matching TRBD1. The material sequenced was blood. The TCR comes from a female donor with papillary thyroid cancer or a benign thyroid nodule (not recorded which). Some clones in this sample may be carry-over from other donors' samples. The CDR3 DNA reads TGTGCCAGCAGCTCAGGGGGCGAGCAGTACTTC. This sequence encodes CASSSGGEQYF.